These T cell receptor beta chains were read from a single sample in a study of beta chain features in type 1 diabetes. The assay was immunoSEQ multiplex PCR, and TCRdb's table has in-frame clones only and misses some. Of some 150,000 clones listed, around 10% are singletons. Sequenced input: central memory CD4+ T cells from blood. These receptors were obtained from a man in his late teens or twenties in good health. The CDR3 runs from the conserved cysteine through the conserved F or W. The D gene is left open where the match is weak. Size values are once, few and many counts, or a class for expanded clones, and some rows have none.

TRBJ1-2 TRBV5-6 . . TGTGCCAGCAGCTTGCCCAGGCCCTACTATGGCTACACCTTC CASSLPRPYYGYTF
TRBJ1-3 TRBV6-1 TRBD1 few TGTGCCAGCAGTGAGCAGGGGGCTGGAAACACCATATATTTT CASSEQGAGNTIYF
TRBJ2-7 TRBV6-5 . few TGTGCCAGCAGTTACTCGATACATCAAAGCTCCTACGAGCAGTACTTC CASSYSIHQSSYEQYF
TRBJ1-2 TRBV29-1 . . TGCAGCGCCCGATTTGAAGGGGCGGACTATGGCTACACCTTC CSARFEGADYGYTF
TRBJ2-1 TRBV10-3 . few TGTGCCACCACAGGGTCCTACAATGAGCAGTTCTTC CATTGSYNEQFF
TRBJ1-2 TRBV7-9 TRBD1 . TGTGCCAGCAGCTTAATAGACAGGGACTATGGCTACACCTTC CASSLIDRDYGYTF
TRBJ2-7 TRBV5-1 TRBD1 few TGCGCCAGCAGCTTCCAGGGGGCGAGCTACGAGCAGTACTTC CASSFQGASYEQYF
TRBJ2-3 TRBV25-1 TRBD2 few TGTGCCAGCGCCCTCAGCGGGGTCACAGATACGCAGTATTTT CASALSGVTDTQYF
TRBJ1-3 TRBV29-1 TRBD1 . TGCAGCGTTGAAGTATCTAGGACAGGGCGGTTCTCTGGAAACACCATATATTTT CSVEVSRTGRFSGNTIYF
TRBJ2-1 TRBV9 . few TGTGCCAGCAGCCAAGCTTACAGGGGAGGTGAGCAGTTCTTC CASSQAYRGGEQFF
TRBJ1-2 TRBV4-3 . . TGCGCCAGCAGCCAAGATGGCGGAGGTCCCTATGGCTACACCTTC CASSQDGGGPYGYTF
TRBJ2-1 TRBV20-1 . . TGCAGTGTTGAACGGAGGGCAGATCAGTTCTTC CSVERRADQFF
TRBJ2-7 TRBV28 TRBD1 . TGTGCCAGCAGTTTATTCGGGCGGGGACAGGGGGCCTCCGAGCAGTACTTC CASSLFGRGQGASEQYF
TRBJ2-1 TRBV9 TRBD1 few TGTGCCAGCAGCGCCCTGACCCGACAGGGGAGCTCCTACAATGAGCAGTTCTTC CASSALTRQGSSYNEQFF
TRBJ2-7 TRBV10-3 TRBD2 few TGTGCCATCAGTGGGACTAGCTCCTACGAGCAGTACTTC CAISGTSSYEQYF
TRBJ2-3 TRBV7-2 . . TGTGCCAGCGGAGGGGCGGATACGCAGTATTTT CASGGADTQYF